The present T cell receptor (beta chain) was sequenced within a study of T cells in women clearing cervical HPV infection. About the study: Donors had HPV16-related CIN3 or worse; 2 had invasive cancer. Blood came at first lesion visit for cases, post-clearance for controls.

Concerning this clone itself: The read terminates 3 residues before the CDR3 end, so the remaining end is supplied by the germline J gene.

Germline V gene sequence: CDR1 SGHTA, CDR2 FQGNSA. The CDR3 sequence is 13 residues long. Here immunoSEQ multiplex PCR was the method, and the copy in TCRdb shows in-frame clones only, minus some. Found here are tens of thousands of clones; the top ten clones hold under 20%. The sample was blood buffy coat. This rearrangement joins TRBV7-2 to TRBJ1-2; D is perhaps TRBD1 (5 bases). This TCR came from a woman between 18 and 75 years old with a cervical HPV16 infection that either progressed to CIN3+ or cleared (not recorded which). The CDR3 is CASSLGTLRDYTF. CDR3 DNA, as far as it was read: TGTGCCAGCAGCCTCGGGACTCTACGCGAC.